Included here is one TCR beta chain sequence, with context. What it binds is not known. Repertoires were generated with immunoSEQ multiplex PCR, while TCRdb's copy carries only in-frame clones and drops some. Among approximately 47,000 clones listed, about 84% were seen once. Germline loops: CDR1 MGHDK, CDR2 SYGVNS. This CDR3 is built from 15 residues. The germline V and J ends were trimmed by 5 bases and 4 bases, with 14 bases remaining between them. The data are from a study of T cells in tumors after PD-1 blockade. Study-level information: Patients received pembrolizumab 200 mg every 3 weeks or cemiplimab 350 mg every 2 weeks. A subset received ongoing vismodegib 150 mg daily alongside anti-PD-1 therapy.

Study-wide results and caveats: Peripheral recruitment is suggested, as some novel exhausted tumor clones were in pre-treatment blood.

The chain employs TRBV25-1 and TRBJ1-4, with D possibly being TRBD1 (5 bases). This clonotype originated in a human donor with basal cell carcinoma. This specimen was PBMCs, taken before anti-PD-1 treatment. The CDR3 loop is CASSISGFGNEKLFF. CDR3 DNA sequence: TGTGCCAGCAGTATATCAGGGTTTGGTAATGAAAAACTGTTTTTT.